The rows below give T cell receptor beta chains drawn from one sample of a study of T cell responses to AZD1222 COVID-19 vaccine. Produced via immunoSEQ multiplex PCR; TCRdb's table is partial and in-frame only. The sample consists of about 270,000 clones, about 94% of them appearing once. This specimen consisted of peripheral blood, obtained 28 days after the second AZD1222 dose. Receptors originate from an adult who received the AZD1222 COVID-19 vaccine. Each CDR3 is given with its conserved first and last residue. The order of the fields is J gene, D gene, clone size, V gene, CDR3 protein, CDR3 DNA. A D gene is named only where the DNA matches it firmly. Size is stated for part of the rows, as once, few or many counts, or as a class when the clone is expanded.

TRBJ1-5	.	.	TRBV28	CASRPSLRIEGPQHF	TGTGCCAGCAGACCCTCGCTCCGGATAGAGGGTCCCCAGCATTTT
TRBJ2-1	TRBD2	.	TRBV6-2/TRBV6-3	CASSLTSGGAYEQFF	TGTGCCAGCAGTTTGACTAGCGGGGGGGCCTATGAGCAGTTCTTC
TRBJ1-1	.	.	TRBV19	CASSIRELAGAMNTEAFF	TGTGCCAGTAGTATAAGGGAGCTGGCAGGTGCTATGAACACTGAAGCTTTCTTT
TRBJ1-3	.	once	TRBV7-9	CASSLEGGSGNTIYF	TGTGCCAGCAGCTTGGAAGGGGGAAGTGGAAACACCATATATTTT
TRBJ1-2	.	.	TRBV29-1	CSVSLGGYGYTF	TGCAGCGTTTCGTTGGGGGGCTATGGCTACACCTTC
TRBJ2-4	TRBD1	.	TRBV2	CASSRTGSLDIQYF	TGTGCCAGCTCCCGGACAGGGAGTTTAGACATTCAGTACTTC
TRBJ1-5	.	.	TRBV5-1	CASSLGYGAGWTQGSNQPQHF	TGCGCCAGCAGCTTGGGGTATGGGGCAGGGTGGACTCAGGGGAGCAATCAGCCCCAGCATTTT
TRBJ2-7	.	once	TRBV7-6	CASSSTIEQYF	TGTGCCAGCAGCTCCACCATCGAGCAGTACTTC
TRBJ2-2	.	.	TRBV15	CATSRDGWNTGELFF	TGTGCCACCAGCAGAGACGGCTGGAACACCGGGGAGCTGTTTTTT
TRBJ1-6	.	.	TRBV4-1	CASALGNSPLHF	TGCGCCAGCGCTTTGGGGAATTCACCCCTCCACTTT
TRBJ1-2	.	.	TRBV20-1	CSARRNYGYTF	TGCAGTGCTAGGAGGAACTATGGCTACACCTTC
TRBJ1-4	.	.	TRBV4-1	CASSLTLLGEKLFF	TGCGCCAGCAGCCTGACACTCCTTGGTGAAAAACTGTTTTTT
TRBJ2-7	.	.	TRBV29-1	CSVERFYEQYF	TGCAGCGTGGAAAGATTCTACGAGCAGTACTTC
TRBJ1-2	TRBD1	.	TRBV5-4	CASSTGQGVTNYGYTF	TGTGCCAGCAGCACAGGACAGGGGGTGACAAACTATGGCTACACCTTC
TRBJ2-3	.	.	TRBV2	CASSDQGPTDTQYF	TGTGCCAGCAGTGACCAAGGGCCCACAGATACGCAGTATTTT
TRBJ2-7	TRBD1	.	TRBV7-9	CASSLRTGSSYEQYF	TGTGCCAGCAGCCTACGGACAGGGAGCTCCTACGAGCAGTACTTC
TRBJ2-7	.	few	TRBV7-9	CASSVSGTLYEQYF	TGTGCCAGCAGCGTCTCCGGGACGCTCTACGAGCAGTACTTC
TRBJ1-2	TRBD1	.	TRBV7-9	CASRGTGEANYGYTF	TGTGCCAGCAGGGGGACAGGGGAAGCTAACTATGGCTACACCTTC
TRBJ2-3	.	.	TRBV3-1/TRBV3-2	CASSLSTGLANTQYF	TGTGCCAGCAGCCTCTCGACAGGTCTAGCAAATACGCAGTATTTT
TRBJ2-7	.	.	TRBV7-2	CASSLNRDYEQYF	TGTGCCAGCAGCTTAAACAGGGACTACGAGCAGTACTTC
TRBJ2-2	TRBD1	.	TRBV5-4	CASSSDPGQVTGELFF	TGTGCCAGCAGCTCGGATCCGGGACAGGTCACCGGGGAGCTGTTTTTT
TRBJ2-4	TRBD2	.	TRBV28	CASSRTRPGTSGEIENIQYF	TGTGCCAGCAGTCGAACCCGTCCCGGGACTAGCGGGGAGATTGAAAACATTCAGTACTTC
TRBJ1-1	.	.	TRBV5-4	CASSPPTGAEAFF	TGTGCCAGCAGCCCCCCGACAGGAGCTGAAGCTTTCTTT
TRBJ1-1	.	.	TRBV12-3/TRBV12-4	CASRQGGLEAFF	TGTGCCAGCAGGCAGGGCGGCTTAGAAGCTTTCTTT
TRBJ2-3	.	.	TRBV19	CASSSWTGDLYTDTQYF	TGTGCCAGTAGTTCCTGGACGGGAGATCTGTACACAGATACGCAGTATTTT
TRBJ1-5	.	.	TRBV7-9	CASSLAAGGNQPQHF	TGTGCCAGCAGCTTAGCTGCTGGAGGCAATCAGCCCCAGCATTTT
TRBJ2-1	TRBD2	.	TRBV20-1	CSASTSGRINEQFF	TGCAGTGCTAGTACTAGCGGGAGGATTAATGAGCAGTTCTTC
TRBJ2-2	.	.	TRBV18	CASSRSMTADSDTGELFF	TGTGCCAGCTCACGGAGTATGACAGCGGATTCTGACACCGGGGAGCTGTTTTTT
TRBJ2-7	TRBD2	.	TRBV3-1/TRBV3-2	CASSKIAGDRHQQYF	TGTGCCAGCAGCAAAATAGCGGGGGATCGTCACCAGCAGTACTTC
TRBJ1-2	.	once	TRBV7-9	CASSLSSGFHGYTF	TGTGCCAGCAGCTTATCTTCAGGGTTTCATGGCTACACCTTC
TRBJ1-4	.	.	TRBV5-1	CASSSGRSNEKLFF	TGCGCCAGCAGCTCGGGACGGAGTAATGAAAAACTGTTTTTT
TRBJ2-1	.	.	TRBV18	CASSLDRNEQFF	TGTGCCAGCTCCCTGGACCGCAATGAGCAGTTCTTC
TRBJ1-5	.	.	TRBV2	CASSEMGGVRQPQHF	TGTGCCAGCAGTGAGATGGGTGGGGTCAGGCAGCCCCAGCATTTT
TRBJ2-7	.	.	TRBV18	CASSPAGMEDEQYF	TGTGCCAGCTCCCCCGCAGGGATGGAGGACGAGCAGTACTTC
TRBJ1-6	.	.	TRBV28	CASRMDSMNNSPLHF	TGTGCCAGCAGGATGGATTCGATGAATAATTCACCCCTCCACTTT
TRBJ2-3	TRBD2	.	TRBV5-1	CASSFMSGGADTQYF	TGCGCCAGCAGCTTCATGAGCGGGGGGGCAGATACGCAGTATTTT
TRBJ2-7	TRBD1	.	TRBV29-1	CSAVLPGQGSEQYF	TGCAGCGCTGTATTACCGGGACAGGGGAGCGAGCAGTACTTC
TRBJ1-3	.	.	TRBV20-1	CSASRRSDTIYF	TGCAGTGCTAGTAGAAGGTCGGACACCATATATTTT
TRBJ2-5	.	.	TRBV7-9	CASSPKGEAGPKQETQYF	TGTGCCAGCAGCCCTAAAGGAGAGGCGGGACCCAAACAAGAGACCCAGTACTTC